This entry lists 20 T cell receptor beta chains sequenced from one sample in a study of cytomegalovirus exposure and HLA in healthy donors. Vbeta (60) and Jbeta (13) primers were used in the PCR. Profiled with immunoSEQ multiplex PCR; TCRdb holds only in-frame clones, not every one. This sample has 100,000 or so clones, with 76% found just once. The specimen was PBMCs. These receptors originate from a man aged 25 to 45 in good health and CMV-seropositive.

The CDR3 sequence: CASSSDMTTEAFF. Here the CDR3 DNA reads TGTGCCAGCAGCTCGGACATGACCACTGAAGCTTTCTTT. This chain connects TRBV7-3 to TRBJ1-1; a weak D match, TRBD1 (5 bases). The germline gives CDR1 SGHTA, CDR2 FQGTGA. The CDR3 consists of 13 residues. V was shortened by 4 bases and J by 4 bases, with 10 bases between the two germline ends. Looking up the rest from reference TRBV7-3 and TRBJ1-1 gives the full variable domain: GAGVSQTPSNKVTEKGKYVELRCDPISGHTALYWYRQSLGQGPEFLIYFQGTGAADDSGLPNDRFFAVRPEGSVSTLKIQRTERGDSAVYLCASSSDMTTEAFFGQGTRLTVV.

This clone turned up a few times. This sequence joins TRBV12-5 and TRBJ2-1; tentatively, D is TRBD2 (5 bases). This CDR3 is 14 amino acids long. The germline V and J ends were trimmed by 6 bases and 0 bases, with 9 bases remaining between them. From germline, CDR1 is LGHNT and CDR2 FRNRAP. CDR3 DNA: TGTGCTAGTGGCCACACTAGCTCCTACAATGAGCAGTTCTTC. Amino acid sequence: CASGHTSSYNEQFF.

The rearrangement uses TRBV7-9 and TRBJ2-7, with TRBD2 matching 8 bases. In germline, CDR1 is SEHNR, CDR2 FQNEAQ (reference sequence). This CDR3 contains 17 residues. The junction had 13 bases not matched to a gene; V was cut back by 5 bases and J by 1 base. The CDR3 bases are TGTGCCAGCAGCCCGACGGGGTCTAGCGGGTTTTCCTACGAGCAGTACTTC. Residues: CASSPTGSSGFSYEQYF.

Of note for this clone: Since no conserved phenylalanine or tryptophan closes the CDR3, a read error is the likely cause. The limits of the CDR3 on the DNA are not certain, so only TCRdb's listed CDR3 is given. The chain employs TRBV25-1 and TRBJ2-7; TRBD2, as called in the table, went unchecked against the DNA. The CDR3 is 13 residues long, ends included. CDR1 is MGHDK and CDR2 is SYGVNS in the germline V gene. CDR3 loop: CASSESPREGLVL.

V gene TRBV14 combines with J gene TRBJ2-7, with 8 nucleotides matching TRBD1. V gave up 2 bases and J gave up 4 bases; unmatched junction bases: 10. Germline loops: CDR1 SGHDN, CDR2 FVKESK. The CDR3 sequence is 16 residues long. In nucleotides, the CDR3 is TGTGCCAGCAGCCAAATGTCCGGGACAGGATTTTACGAGCAGTACTTC. This sequence encodes CASSQMSGTGFYEQYF. The full variable domain, its missing parts supplied by reference TRBV14 and TRBJ2-7, is EAGVTQFPSHSVIEKGQTVTLRCDPISGHDNLYWYRRVMGKEIKFLLHFVKESKQDESGMPNNRFLAERTGGTYSTLKVQPAELEDSGVYFCASSQMSGTGFYEQYFGPGTRLTVT.

This chain links TRBV5-4 with TRBJ2-7; the match to TRBD1 covers 9 bases. The V and J ends lost 0 bases and 2 bases, in that order; junction bases with no gene match: 0. The CDR3 loop spans 14 amino acids. Per germline, CDR1 SGHNT and CDR2 YYREEE (reference sequence). The CDR3 coding sequence is TGTGCCAGCAGCTTGGGACAGGGGGCCTACGAGCAGTACTTC. Its protein is CASSLGQGAYEQYF.

The V gene is TRBV15, the J gene TRBJ2-2; D is possibly TRBD1 (6 bases). CDR3 length: 17 amino acids. The germline V and J ends were trimmed by 1 base and 4 bases, with 16 bases remaining between them. From germline, CDR1 is LNHNV and CDR2 YYDKDF (reference sequence). CDR3 nucleotide sequence: TGTGCCACCAGCAGAGGAGCTTGGGGGCTGGGCACCGGGGAGCTGTTTTTT. It translates to CATSRGAWGLGTGELFF.

This chain connects TRBV18 to TRBJ2-5; TRBD1 might be the D (5 bases). CDR1 is KGHSH, CDR2 LQKENI, per germline. V was trimmed by 6 bases and J by 2 bases, leaving 16 bases between them. The length of the CDR3 is 15 residues. The CDR3 sequence: CASSPSQGLQETQYF. The CDR3 nucleotides read TGTGCCAGCTCCCCCTCTCAGGGATTGCAAGAGACCCAGTACTTC. The full variable domain, rest sourced from reference TRBV18 and TRBJ2-5, is NAGVMQNPRHLVRRRGQEARLRCSPMKGHSHVYWYRQLPEEGLKFMVYLQKENIIDESGMPKERFSAEFPKEGPSILRIQQVVRGDSAAYFCASSPSQGLQETQYFGPGTRLLVL.

This clone was found once. V gene TRBV18 combines with J gene TRBJ1-2; D is ambiguous. Germline values: CDR1 KGHSH, CDR2 LQKENI. The CDR3 extends over 14 amino acids. With 0 bases removed from V and 8 bases from J, the gap between germline ends came to 13 bases. DNA for the CDR3: TGTGCCAGCTCACCACCCAAGGCAGGTGAGGGCTACACCTTC. Protein sequence: CASSPPKAGEGYTF. Full variable domain (missing parts from reference TRBV18 and TRBJ1-2): NAGVMQNPRHLVRRRGQEARLRCSPMKGHSHVYWYRQLPEEGLKFMVYLQKENIIDESGMPKERFSAEFPKEGPSILRIQQVVRGDSAAYFCASSPPKAGEGYTFGSGTRLTVV.

The chain employs TRBV29-1 and TRBJ2-7; D unresolved. V dropped 6 bases and J dropped 5 bases, with 11 bases sitting between them. CDR1 SQVTM and CDR2 ANQGSEA come from the germline V gene. The CDR3 covers 11 residues. CDR3 coding DNA: TGCAGCGTAATTGACATTAACGAGCAGTACTTC. Residues: CSVIDINEQYF.

CDR3 amino acids: CASSKAVPREGEQYF. DNA for the CDR3: TGTGCCAGCAGCAAAGCAGTTCCTAGAGAAGGCGAGCAGTACTTC. V is TRBV21-1 and J is TRBJ2-7; TRBD2 reflects the table's D call only, with no check against the DNA. TRBV21-1 constitutes a pseudogene. The CDR3 covers 15 residues.

The CDR3 reads CASRYGTDTQYF. Written as DNA, the CDR3 is TGTGCCAGCAGGTATGGCACAGATACGCAGTATTTT. This rearrangement joins TRBV28 to TRBJ2-3; D unresolved. CDR3 size: 12 residues. The V and J ends lost 6 bases and 1 base respectively, with 5 bases between them. CDR1 is MDHEN, CDR2 SYDVKM, per germline.

Of note for this clone: The sample has other DNA sequences that encode this CDR3 too. V usage is TRBV19 and J usage is TRBJ2-7, with 7 positions matching TRBD1. CDR1 is LNHDA and CDR2 is SQIVND in the germline V gene (reference sequence). The CDR3 contains 13 residues. Losses at the gene ends were 6 bases for V and 1 base for J; bases not matched to a gene: 3. CDR3 protein: CASSWDSSYEQYF. In DNA form, the CDR3 reads TGTGCCAGTAGCTGGGACAGTTCCTACGAGCAGTACTTC.

This sequence joins TRBV5-1 and TRBJ2-7; D gene unclear. Germline CDR1 SGHRS, CDR2 YFSETQ. The length of the CDR3 is 14 residues. V gave up 0 bases and J gave up 3 bases, with 10 bases separating them. CDR3 sequence reads: CASSLGSISYEQYF. In nucleotides, the CDR3 is TGCGCCAGCAGCTTGGGGTCGATCAGCTACGAGCAGTACTTC.

This chain connects TRBV7-3 to TRBJ2-1; TRBD2 matches at 9 bases. Germline CDR1 and CDR2: SGHTA and FQGTGA. The CDR3 loop spans 18 amino acids. V lost 5 bases and J lost 2; bases outside the gene matches: 13. The CDR3: CASSPKSWLAGAYNEQFF. The DNA for the CDR3 is TGTGCCAGCAGCCCTAAGTCATGGTTAGCGGGGGCCTACAATGAGCAGTTCTTC. The entire variable domain, with the rest obtained from reference TRBV7-3 and TRBJ2-1, is as follows: GAGVSQTPSNKVTEKGKYVELRCDPISGHTALYWYRQSLGQGPEFLIYFQGTGAADDSGLPNDRFFAVRPEGSVSTLKIQRTERGDSAVYLCASSPKSWLAGAYNEQFFGPGTRLTVL.

The V call is TRBV6-5, the J call TRBJ1-2, with 9 bases aligning to TRBD1. V lost 0 bases and J lost 3; bases outside the gene matches: 5. CDR1 and CDR2 from the germline V gene are MNHEY and SVGAGI. This CDR3 has 16 residues. The CDR3 protein is CASSYSSGTGHYGYTF. The CDR3 bases are TGTGCCAGCAGTTACTCGAGCGGGACAGGGCACTATGGCTACACCTTC.

Only a few counts were recorded for this clone. V gene TRBV27 combines with J gene TRBJ1-5, with TRBD1 as a possible D gene (5 bases). V was trimmed by 3 bases and J by 2 bases, leaving 8 bases between them. The length of the CDR3 is 14 residues. The germline V gene encodes CDR1 MNHEY and CDR2 SMNVEV (reference sequence). CDR3 DNA sequence: TGTGCCAGCAGTTTTGTACAGGGCAATCAGCCCCAGCATTTT. Translated, it gives CASSFVQGNQPQHF.

Concerning this clone itself: Other DNA sequences in the sample encode the same CDR3. The J gene is TRBJ2-3, the V gene TRBV29-1; TRBD2 aligns across 7 bases. The V segment lost 7 bases and the J segment 5 bases; nucleotides outside the gene matches: 9. The CDR3 sequence is 13 residues long. CDR1 and CDR2 (germline): SQVTM, ANQGSEA. The CDR3: CSASLWGGDTQYF. The CDR3 region has the DNA TGCAGCGCCTCGTTGTGGGGGGGAGATACGCAGTATTTT.

The chain joins TRBV29-1 to TRBJ2-5; 7 bases align to TRBD1. CDR3 size: 14 residues. CDR1 and CDR2 from the germline V gene are SQVTM and ANQGSEA. V was clipped by 7 bases and J by 6 bases; unmatched bases: 14. DNA of the CDR3: TGCAGCGAGTCACTTGTACAGGGGTTGAAGACCCAGTACTTC. It specifies CSESLVQGLKTQYF.

Of note for this clone: A read error may account for a junction end that differs from germline. The rearrangement links TRBV6-1 to TRBJ2-5, with no clear D. Per the germline V gene, CDR1 is MNHNS and CDR2 is SASEGT. The CDR3 contains 12 residues. The CDR3, as DNA: TGTGCCAGCAGTGAGTACCCGGGTTCTACGGACTTC. Translating gives CASSEYPGSTDF.